Listed here is a single TCR beta chain. The sample is drawn from a study of blood T cell repertoires in COVID-19. V lost 3 bases and J 4 bases, leaving 14 bases between the germline ends. Germline CDR1 reads SGHTA; CDR2 reads FQGTGA. The CDR3 has 15 amino acids. Generated by immunoSEQ multiplex PCR, the TCRdb table keeps only in-frame clones and is missing some. The repertoire includes about 91,000 clones, around 90% of them detected once, and about 8% sits in the top ten. This receptor was identified in a woman aged 70-85 years with acute or convalescent COVID-19. What was sequenced was peripheral blood. This chain uses TRBV7-3 with TRBJ2-3; tentatively, D is TRBD2 (6 bases). CDR3: CASSLTSSVADTQYF. Here the CDR3 DNA reads TGTGCCAGCAGCTTGACTAGTTCCGTCGCAGATACGCAGTATTTT.